The clone carrying this T cell receptor beta chain was recorded at least ten times. MiXCR, run by TCRdb on the 5' RACE reads, gives a single entry per CDR3 protein. This table has 250,000 to 400,000 distinct CDR3 sequences, roughly 12% appearing once. The data belong to a study of CD8 T cells in ankylosing spondylitis. With 0 bases removed from V and 5 bases from J, the gap between germline ends came to 11 bases. This CDR3 region has 15 residues. Germline values: CDR1 MNHEY, CDR2 SMNVEV (reference sequence). The genes are TRBV27 and TRBJ1-5, with unresolved D. This sequence originates from a female donor with ankylosing spondylitis or in good health (not recorded which). The material sequenced was blood, either unsorted or a sorted T cell fraction (not recorded which). CDR3 protein: CASSLSGYGDQPQHF. CDR3 nucleotides: TGTGCCAGCAGTTTATCAGGGTACGGGGATCAGCCCCAGCATTTT.